Described below is a single T cell receptor (beta chain) sequence and its context. This CDR3 is 15 amino acids long. Germline values: CDR1 MNHEY, CDR2 SMNVEV (reference sequence). Unmatched junction bases numbered 10, after V lost 5 bases and J lost 3 bases. This sample is part of a study of cytomegalovirus exposure and HLA in healthy donors. The PCR used 60 Vbeta and 13 Jbeta primers. Profiled with immunoSEQ multiplex PCR; TCRdb holds only in-frame clones, not every one. Here the sample spans roughly 190,000 clones, around 75% being singletons. This sequence was found in a female donor in good health and CMV-seronegative. The chain links TRBV27 to TRBJ2-7, with 7 bases matching TRBD2. The specimen was PBMCs. The CDR3, as DNA: TGTGCCAGCAGTCCCCGTATCCGCGGGAGCTACGAGCAGTACTTC. Residues: CASSPRIRGSYEQYF.